These T cell receptor beta chains were read from a single sample in a study of OX40 agonist ivuxolimab in advanced cancers. Data came from immunoSEQ multiplex PCR; TCRdb stores just in-frame clones and leaves some out. The sample records 53,000 or so clones, 87% being singletons. The sample in question was CD4+ or CD8+ T cells sorted from blood, obtained in a trial of the OX40 agonist ivuxolimab. The receptors shown here come from an adult with an advanced solid tumor such as melanoma, head and neck, liver or kidney cancer. CDR3s include the opening cysteine and the closing phenylalanine or tryptophan. Each record gives: D gene, V gene, J gene, clone size, CDR3 DNA, CDR3 protein. D genes are given only for firm matches. Expanded clones get a size class; other rows say once, few or many, or leave the size out.

d_call: NA
v_call: TRBV4-1
j_call: TRBJ2-5
clone_size: NA
cdr3_nt: TGCGCCAGCAGCCAAGATCCCCGGGGAGAGACCCAGTACTTC
cdr3_aa: CASSQDPRGETQYF

d_call: TRBD2
v_call: TRBV27
j_call: TRBJ2-2
clone_size: NA
cdr3_nt: TGTGCCAGCGCGCGGGAGGCGACCAGGGAGCTGTTTTTT
cdr3_aa: CASAREATRELFF

d_call: NA
v_call: TRBV9
j_call: TRBJ1-3
clone_size: NA
cdr3_nt: TGTGCCAGCAGCCCCCGTGAACAGCTGAGCTCTGGAAACACCATATATTTT
cdr3_aa: CASSPREQLSSGNTIYF

d_call: NA
v_call: TRBV7-9
j_call: TRBJ1-1
clone_size: NA
cdr3_nt: TGTGCCAGCAGCCCCCAGGTTATTCACACTGAAGCTTTCTTT
cdr3_aa: CASSPQVIHTEAFF

d_call: NA
v_call: TRBV29-1
j_call: TRBJ2-5
clone_size: NA
cdr3_nt: TGCAGCGTGACACCCATGAGGGACGCAGAGACCCAGTACTTC
cdr3_aa: CSVTPMRDAETQYF

d_call: NA
v_call: TRBV25-1
j_call: TRBJ2-3
clone_size: once
cdr3_nt: TGTGCCAGCACAGGGGCCAACACAGATACGCAGTATTTT
cdr3_aa: CASTGANTDTQYF

d_call: TRBD2
v_call: TRBV9
j_call: TRBJ2-7
clone_size: NA
cdr3_nt: TGTGCCAGCAGCCCGAGTAGCGGGACGTCCTACGAGCAGTACTTC
cdr3_aa: CASSPSSGTSYEQYF

d_call: TRBD1
v_call: TRBV29-1
j_call: TRBJ1-2
clone_size: few
cdr3_nt: TGCAGCGTTGTAGGGACAGGGGGATCCTATGGCTACACCTTC
cdr3_aa: CSVVGTGGSYGYTF

d_call: NA
v_call: TRBV5-1
j_call: TRBJ2-7
clone_size: NA
cdr3_nt: TGCGCCAGCAGCTTGTCTTCGTTAGTAATCCGCTCCTACGAGCAGTACTTC
cdr3_aa: CASSLSSLVIRSYEQYF

d_call: TRBD2
v_call: TRBV28
j_call: TRBJ2-3
clone_size: NA
cdr3_nt: TGTGCCAGCAGTTTATGGAGACTAGCGGGAGGACTACGTCCAGATACGCAGTATTTT
cdr3_aa: CASSLWRLAGGLRPDTQYF

d_call: TRBD1
v_call: TRBV18
j_call: TRBJ2-2
clone_size: NA
cdr3_nt: TGTGCCAGCTCAAAAACAGAGGGGGCCGCAAACACCGGGGAGCTGTTTTTT
cdr3_aa: CASSKTEGAANTGELFF

d_call: TRBD1
v_call: TRBV30
j_call: TRBJ1-5
clone_size: NA
cdr3_nt: TGTGCCTGGAGTCTTCAGACAGGGAATCAGCCCCAGCATTTT
cdr3_aa: CAWSLQTGNQPQHF

d_call: NA
v_call: TRBV27
j_call: TRBJ2-7
clone_size: NA
cdr3_nt: TGTGCCAGCAGTTTCGGGAGACGGAGGGAGCAGTACTTC
cdr3_aa: CASSFGRRREQYF

d_call: NA
v_call: TRBV7-2
j_call: TRBJ2-3
clone_size: NA
cdr3_nt: TGTGCCAGCAGCTTAGGGGCTAGCACAGATACGCAGTATTTT
cdr3_aa: CASSLGASTDTQYF

d_call: NA
v_call: TRBV29-1
j_call: TRBJ1-2
clone_size: NA
cdr3_nt: TGCAGCGTTGAAAAGGGGATAGTAGGTGGCTACACCTTC
cdr3_aa: CSVEKGIVGGYTF

d_call: NA
v_call: TRBV29-1
j_call: TRBJ2-5
clone_size: NA
cdr3_nt: TGCAGCACGACAGGGGAGGGTCAGGAGACCCAGTACTTC
cdr3_aa: CSTTGEGQETQYF

d_call: TRBD1
v_call: TRBV6-1
j_call: TRBJ2-7
clone_size: NA
cdr3_nt: TGTGCCAGCAGTAACGGACAGGCAAGGTACTTC
cdr3_aa: CASSNGQARYF

d_call: NA
v_call: TRBV23-1
j_call: TRBJ2-4
clone_size: NA
cdr3_nt: TGCGCCAGCGCAGACCTGGGGCCCGCCCTAGCCAAAAACATTCAGTACTTC
cdr3_aa: CASADLGPALAKNIQYF

d_call: NA
v_call: TRBV6-1
j_call: TRBJ1-5
clone_size: once
cdr3_nt: TGTGCCAGCAGTGAAAGCAGGTTAATTAGCAATCAGCCCCAGCATTTT
cdr3_aa: CASSESRLISNQPQHF

d_call: TRBD1
v_call: TRBV2
j_call: TRBJ1-5
clone_size: NA
cdr3_nt: TGTGCCAGCAGCACCGGGACAGGGGTGCAGCCCCAGCATTTT
cdr3_aa: CASSTGTGVQPQHF

d_call: TRBD2
v_call: TRBV7-3
j_call: TRBJ2-7
clone_size: NA
cdr3_nt: TGTGCCAGCAGCGGAGCCCTACTAGCGATCTCCTACGAGCAGTACTTC
cdr3_aa: CASSGALLAISYEQYF

d_call: TRBD1
v_call: TRBV30
j_call: TRBJ1-5
clone_size: NA
cdr3_nt: TGTGCCTGGAGTCCAAGACCCCACAGGACAGGTCGGGATCAGCCCCAGCATTTT
cdr3_aa: CAWSPRPHRTGRDQPQHF

d_call: NA
v_call: TRBV7-8
j_call: TRBJ2-7
clone_size: NA
cdr3_nt: TGTGCCAGCAGCCTCTCGTCGGGCTCTCCCTACGAGCAGTACTTC
cdr3_aa: CASSLSSGSPYEQYF

d_call: NA
v_call: TRBV7-9
j_call: TRBJ2-1
clone_size: once
cdr3_nt: TGTGCCAGCAGCAGGGGGGGACAGCGGTTGAATGAGCAGTTCTTC
cdr3_aa: CASSRGGQRLNEQFF

d_call: NA
v_call: TRBV7-9
j_call: TRBJ2-7
clone_size: NA
cdr3_nt: TGTGCCAGCAGCTCGCAGGGTGGATCCTACGAGCAGTACTTC
cdr3_aa: CASSSQGGSYEQYF

d_call: NA
v_call: TRBV7-2
j_call: TRBJ1-2
clone_size: NA
cdr3_nt: TGTGCCAGCAGCTTAGGGGCAGGCTCCTCCTATGGCTACACCTTC
cdr3_aa: CASSLGAGSSYGYTF

d_call: TRBD2
v_call: TRBV13
j_call: TRBJ2-5
clone_size: NA
cdr3_nt: TGTGCCAGCAGCTACCCGCGGGGGAACCAAGAGACCCAGTACTTC
cdr3_aa: CASSYPRGNQETQYF

d_call: NA
v_call: TRBV9
j_call: TRBJ1-4
clone_size: once
cdr3_nt: TGTGCCAGCAGTGAGACGTCGGGGGTGGTCGAAAAACTGTTTTTT
cdr3_aa: CASSETSGVVEKLFF

d_call: NA
v_call: TRBV5-4
j_call: TRBJ1-6
clone_size: few
cdr3_nt: TGTGCCAGCAGCTTACCCACAGGGAGGTGGGCTAATTCACCCCTCCACTTT
cdr3_aa: CASSLPTGRWANSPLHF

d_call: NA
v_call: TRBV28
j_call: TRBJ1-4
clone_size: once
cdr3_nt: TGTGCCAGCAGTTTAGCGGGGAGGCCTAATGAAAAACTGTTTTTT
cdr3_aa: CASSLAGRPNEKLFF

d_call: NA
v_call: TRBV11-2
j_call: TRBJ1-2
clone_size: NA
cdr3_nt: TGTGCCAGCAGCTTCGACCTCAGGGGTGGCTACACCTTC
cdr3_aa: CASSFDLRGGYTF

d_call: TRBD2
v_call: TRBV7-9
j_call: TRBJ2-3
clone_size: NA
cdr3_nt: TGTGCCAGCAGCTTAGCAGGGACTAGCGGGGTCGTCACAGATACGCAGTATTTT
cdr3_aa: CASSLAGTSGVVTDTQYF

d_call: NA
v_call: TRBV4-3
j_call: TRBJ2-6
clone_size: NA
cdr3_nt: TGCGCCAGCAGCCATTACCCCCCGGGACGCCACTCTGGGGCCAACGTCCTGACTTTC
cdr3_aa: CASSHYPPGRHSGANVLTF

d_call: NA
v_call: TRBV6-6
j_call: TRBJ1-5
clone_size: NA
cdr3_nt: TGTGCCAGCAGCGCTCAAGGGTCGGGAACCGATCAGCCCCAGCATTTT
cdr3_aa: CASSAQGSGTDQPQHF

d_call: NA
v_call: TRBV7-9
j_call: TRBJ2-5
clone_size: NA
cdr3_nt: TGTGCCAGCAGCCCCCGACAGATTCAAGAGACCCAGTACTTC
cdr3_aa: CASSPRQIQETQYF

d_call: TRBD2
v_call: TRBV11-2
j_call: TRBJ2-1
clone_size: few
cdr3_nt: TGTGCCAGCAGCGAAGGCGCGCGGGGGGGCTGGAATGAGCAGTTCTTC
cdr3_aa: CASSEGARGGWNEQFF

d_call: NA
v_call: TRBV5-5
j_call: TRBJ1-4
clone_size: NA
cdr3_nt: TGTGCCAGCAGCCTGACTGAGGGTAGGGTAGATGAAAAACTGTTTTTT
cdr3_aa: CASSLTEGRVDEKLFF

d_call: TRBD1
v_call: TRBV7-8
j_call: TRBJ1-3
clone_size: NA
cdr3_nt: TGTGCCAGCAGCTGGACAGGGGAAACTGGAAACACCATATATTTT
cdr3_aa: CASSWTGETGNTIYF

d_call: NA
v_call: TRBV2
j_call: TRBJ1-1
clone_size: once
cdr3_nt: TGTGCCAGCATGCGACAGCCCCAGAACACTGAAGCTTTCTTT
cdr3_aa: CASMRQPQNTEAFF

d_call: NA
v_call: TRBV11-2
j_call: TRBJ1-2
clone_size: NA
cdr3_nt: TGTGCCAGCAGCTTAGATGCCTGGGAGGGCTACACCTTC
cdr3_aa: CASSLDAWEGYTF

d_call: NA
v_call: TRBV2
j_call: TRBJ2-3
clone_size: NA
cdr3_nt: TGTGCCAGCAGTGATTGGGGCGACTCCGCGGGTATAGATACGCAGTATTTT
cdr3_aa: CASSDWGDSAGIDTQYF

d_call: TRBD1
v_call: TRBV2
j_call: TRBJ1-1
clone_size: NA
cdr3_nt: TGTGCCCCCAGATACCATCTGGGTCGGGACAGGGGGTTGAACACTGAAGCTTTCTTT
cdr3_aa: CAPRYHLGRDRGLNTEAFF

d_call: TRBD1
v_call: TRBV11-3
j_call: TRBJ1-3
clone_size: NA
cdr3_nt: TGTGCCAGCAGCTCCCCGACAGGGACTGGAAACACCATATATTTT
cdr3_aa: CASSSPTGTGNTIYF

d_call: TRBD1
v_call: TRBV25-1
j_call: TRBJ1-2
clone_size: NA
cdr3_nt: TGTGCCAGCAGTGAACTAACAGGGGGCGCGAATGGCTACACCTTC
cdr3_aa: CASSELTGGANGYTF

d_call: TRBD1
v_call: TRBV18
j_call: TRBJ1-2
clone_size: NA
cdr3_nt: TGTGCCAGCTCACCACTCGACAGGGGGCCGGGGTATGGCTACACCTTC
cdr3_aa: CASSPLDRGPGYGYTF

d_call: NA
v_call: TRBV5-8
j_call: TRBJ1-1
clone_size: once
cdr3_nt: TGTGCCAGCAGCTTGGGCACTGAAGCTTTCTTT
cdr3_aa: CASSLGTEAFF

d_call: NA
v_call: TRBV4-1
j_call: TRBJ2-1
clone_size: NA
cdr3_nt: TGCGCCAGCAGCCATATCTACAATGAGCAGTTCTTC
cdr3_aa: CASSHIYNEQFF

d_call: NA
v_call: TRBV2
j_call: TRBJ1-1
clone_size: few
cdr3_nt: TGTGCCAGCACTGACAGAACCACCCGAGTGAACACTGAAGCTTTCTTT
cdr3_aa: CASTDRTTRVNTEAFF

d_call: TRBD1
v_call: TRBV19
j_call: TRBJ1-1
clone_size: NA
cdr3_nt: TGTGCCAGTCGGACAGGGCCGACTGAAGCTTTCTTT
cdr3_aa: CASRTGPTEAFF

d_call: TRBD1
v_call: TRBV7-9
j_call: TRBJ1-1
clone_size: NA
cdr3_nt: TGTGCCAGCAGCTTAGGGGGGACAGGGCCACCTGAAGCTTTCTTT
cdr3_aa: CASSLGGTGPPEAFF

d_call: NA
v_call: TRBV19
j_call: TRBJ1-2
clone_size: NA
cdr3_nt: TGTGCCAGTATCAGGACCGGGACCGCTAACTATGGCTACACCTTC
cdr3_aa: CASIRTGTANYGYTF

d_call: NA
v_call: TRBV18
j_call: TRBJ2-2
clone_size: NA
cdr3_nt: TGTGCCAGCTCACCAGTAGGGACGGCGAACACCGGGGAGCTGTTTTTT
cdr3_aa: CASSPVGTANTGELFF

d_call: NA
v_call: TRBV18
j_call: TRBJ1-3
clone_size: NA
cdr3_nt: TGTGCCAGCTCACCGGAGGGATCGGTCGGAAACACCATATATTTT
cdr3_aa: CASSPEGSVGNTIYF

d_call: TRBD1
v_call: TRBV6-5
j_call: TRBJ2-1
clone_size: NA
cdr3_nt: TGTGCCAGCAGCACCGGGACAGCCCATGAGCAGTTCTTC
cdr3_aa: CASSTGTAHEQFF

d_call: NA
v_call: TRBV2
j_call: TRBJ2-7
clone_size: NA
cdr3_nt: NA
cdr3_aa: CASILQAPTSSTSQYF